This T cell receptor beta chain emerged from a study of CD8+ T cells in alopecia areata. Study summary: Tofacitinib was given for 6 to 18 months, then stopped for 6 months.

Alopecia areata patients had lesional scalp punch biopsies and peripheral blood taken from them. Remarks on this clone: Its antigen is unidentified.

Findings and caveats of the study: Besides other cells, scalp samples also yield sequences of resident alphabeta T cells from normal skin. Higher clonality than in normal scalp was seen in lesional scalp, especially alopecia totalis/universalis.

RNA extraction and reverse transcription yielded cDNA as sequencing template. Only in-frame clones appear in the TCRdb table, and some are missing; sequencing was by immunoSEQ multiplex PCR. The sample consists of some 120,000 clones, 45% to 65% of them appearing once. The CDR3 sequence is 13 residues long. Per germline, CDR1 SGHTA and CDR2 FQGNSA. With 3 bases removed from V and 3 bases from J, the gap between germline ends came to 8 bases. Sequencing was performed on CD4+ T cells sorted from blood, taken at week 0. This TCR was recovered from a human donor with alopecia areata. The gene calls are TRBV7-2 and TRBJ2-5; no clear D. CDR3 sequence (DNA): TGTGCCAGCAGCTTGAATAGGGAAGAGACCCAGTACTTC. It yields the protein CASSLNREETQYF.